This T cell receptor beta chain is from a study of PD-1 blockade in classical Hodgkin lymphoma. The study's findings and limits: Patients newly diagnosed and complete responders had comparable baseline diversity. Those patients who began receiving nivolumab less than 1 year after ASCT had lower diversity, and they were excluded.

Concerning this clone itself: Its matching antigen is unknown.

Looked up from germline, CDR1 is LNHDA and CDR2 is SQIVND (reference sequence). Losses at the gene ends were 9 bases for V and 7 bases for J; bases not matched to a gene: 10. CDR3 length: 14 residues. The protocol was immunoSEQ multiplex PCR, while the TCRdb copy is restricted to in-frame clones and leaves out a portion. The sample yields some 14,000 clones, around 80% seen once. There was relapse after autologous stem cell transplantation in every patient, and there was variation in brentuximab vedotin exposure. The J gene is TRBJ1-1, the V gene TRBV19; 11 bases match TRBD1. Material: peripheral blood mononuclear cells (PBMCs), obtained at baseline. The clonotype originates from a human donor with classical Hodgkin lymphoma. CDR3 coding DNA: TGTGCCAGCAAGAGGGGACAGGGGGTTTTTGAAGCTTTCTTT. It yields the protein CASKRGQGVFEAFF.